The 6 T cell receptor beta chains in this list originate from one sample, sequenced in a study of T-cell memory formation after mild COVID-19. From the 5' RACE reads, TCRdb called clonotypes with MiXCR, one entry per CDR3 protein. The table includes a few hundred thousand distinct CDR3 sequences, roughly 15% detected once. The sequencing sample was made of PBMCs or a T cell subset sorted from them (not recorded which). Receptor source: a man aged 18 to 29 who had mild COVID-19 (a few samples of this study predate the infection). Cell type and time point are not known.

This clonotype showed up many times. The chain joins TRBV18 to TRBJ1-2, with 8 bases lining up with TRBD1. The junction had 15 bases not matched to a gene; V was cut back by 6 bases and J by 6 bases. The CDR3 runs to 16 residues. From germline, CDR1 is KGHSH and CDR2 LQKENI. CDR3 nucleotides: TGTGCCAGCTCCCGGCAGAGTGGACAGGGACGTGATGGCTACACCTTC. The encoded protein is CASSRQSGQGRDGYTF.

This sequence joins TRBV27 and TRBJ2-2; 10 bases are shared with TRBD1. Germline CDR1 reads MNHEY; CDR2 reads SMNVEV (reference sequence). The V segment lost 2 bases and the J segment 4 bases; nucleotides outside the gene matches: 7. This CDR3 is 17 amino acids long. In DNA form, the CDR3 reads TGTGCCAGCAGTTTAGGGGTGGACAGGGGGGCCACCGGGGAGCTGTTTTTT. Encoded protein: CASSLGVDRGATGELFF.

This clonotype was picked up a small number of times. This chain links TRBV20-1 with TRBJ2-3; 7 bases are a match to TRBD2. Germline loops: CDR1 DFQATT, CDR2 SNEGSKA (reference sequence). The junction had 13 bases not matched to a gene; V was cut back by 1 base and J by 0 bases. This CDR3 contains 18 residues. CDR3 protein: CSARGLNWASGSTDTQYF. CDR3 in DNA: TGCAGTGCTAGAGGTCTGAATTGGGCTAGCGGTAGCACAGATACGCAGTATTTT.

A few counts support this clonotype. The CDR3 sequence is CASSSYGAYTQYF. The DNA of the CDR3 is TGTGCCAGCAGCTCCTACGGCGCCTATACGCAGTATTTT. The V gene is TRBV7-3, the J gene TRBJ2-3, with no clear D. CDR1 is SGHTA, CDR2 FQGTGA, per germline. This CDR3 region has 13 residues. Deletions cut 4 bases from V and 7 bases from J, with 12 bases between.

This sequence joins TRBV20-1 and TRBJ2-7; the D gene is possibly TRBD2 (6 bases). This CDR3 comprises 12 residues. Trimming stripped 6 bases from V and 3 bases from J, with 12 bases between. CDR1 and CDR2 from the germline V gene are DFQATT and SNEGSKA (reference sequence). The CDR3 DNA follows: TGCAGTGCCCGCGGGGATTTCTACGAGCAGTACGTC. It translates to CSARGDFYEQYV.

The genes are TRBV10-3 and TRBJ2-2; D unresolved. Germline lookup yields CDR1 ENHRY and CDR2 SYGVKD. The CDR3 loop spans 15 amino acids. V lost 0 bases, J lost 6 bases, and 11 bases lay in between. In DNA form, the CDR3 reads TGTGCCATCAGTGAGTCGGATCGGGTACCCGGGGAGCTGTTTTTT. It yields the protein CAISESDRVPGELFF.